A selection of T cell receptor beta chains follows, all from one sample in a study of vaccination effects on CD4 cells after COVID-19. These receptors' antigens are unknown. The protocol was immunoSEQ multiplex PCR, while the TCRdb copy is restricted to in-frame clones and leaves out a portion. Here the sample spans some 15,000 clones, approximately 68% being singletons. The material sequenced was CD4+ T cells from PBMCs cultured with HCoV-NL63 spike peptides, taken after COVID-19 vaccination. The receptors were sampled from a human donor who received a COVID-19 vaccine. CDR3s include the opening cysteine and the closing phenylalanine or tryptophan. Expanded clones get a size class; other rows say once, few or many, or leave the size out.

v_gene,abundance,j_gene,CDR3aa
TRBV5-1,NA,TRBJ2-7,CASSLDGYEQYF
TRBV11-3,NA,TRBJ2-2,CASSSGPNTGELFF
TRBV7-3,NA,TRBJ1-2,CASSLDTGLGYTF
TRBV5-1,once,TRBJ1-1,CASSPFAGTTEAFF
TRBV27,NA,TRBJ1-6,CASSLYDRGTPLHF
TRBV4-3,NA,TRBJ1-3,CASSQESSGNTIYF
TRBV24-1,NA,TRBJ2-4,CATSSRDRGGNIQYF
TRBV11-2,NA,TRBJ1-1,CASRRPQTGIEAFF
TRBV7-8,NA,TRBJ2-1,CASSSRNYNEQFF
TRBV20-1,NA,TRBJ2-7,CSAGDNTGTPSGEQYF
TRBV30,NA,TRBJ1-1,CAWSGGDTEAFF
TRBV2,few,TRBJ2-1,CASSEGQGPYNEQFF
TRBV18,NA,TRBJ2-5,CASSPRATPLRETQYF
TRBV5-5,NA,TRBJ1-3,CASSFRGNTIYF
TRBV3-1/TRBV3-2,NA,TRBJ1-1,CASSQDIRQPPLTEAFF
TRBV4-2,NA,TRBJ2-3,CASSQEGGTSKNTQYF
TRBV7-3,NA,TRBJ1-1,CASSGGMNTEAFF
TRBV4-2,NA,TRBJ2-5,CASSQQLNNQETQYF
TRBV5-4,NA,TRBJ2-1,CASSLVGGPNEQFF
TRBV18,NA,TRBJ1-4,CASSQGQGTEKLFF
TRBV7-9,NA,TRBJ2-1,CASSPTGTSGRSSYNEQFF
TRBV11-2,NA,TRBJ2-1,CASTSSGRAQKQFF
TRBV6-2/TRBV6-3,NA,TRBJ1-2,CASSRVREGYYGYTF
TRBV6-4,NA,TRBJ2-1,CASSVSGRGVDEQFF
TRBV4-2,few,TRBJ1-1,CASSQIRLGANTEAFF
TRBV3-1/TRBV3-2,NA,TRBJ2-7,CASSRLADATYEQYF
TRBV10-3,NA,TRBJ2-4,CAISEGLAKNIQYF
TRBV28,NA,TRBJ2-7,CASWGQTYEQYF
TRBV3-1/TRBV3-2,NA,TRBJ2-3,CASSQVVTDTQYF
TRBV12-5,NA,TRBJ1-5,CASGLGQGRNQPQHF
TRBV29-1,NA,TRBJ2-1,CSVGQGGYNEQFF
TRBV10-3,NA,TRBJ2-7,CAISESSYEQYF
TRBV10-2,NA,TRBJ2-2,CASRGAGDTGELFF
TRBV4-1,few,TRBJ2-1,CASSQEESRDRGNEQFF
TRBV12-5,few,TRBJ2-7,CASGFSRTSGLYEQYF
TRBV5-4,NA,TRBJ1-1,CASRLQGNTEAFF
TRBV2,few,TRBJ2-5,CASSRTGGIQETQYF
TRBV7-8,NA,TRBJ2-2,CASIIDPWGGELFF
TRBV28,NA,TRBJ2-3,CASSFPGPRTDTQYF
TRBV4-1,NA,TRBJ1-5,CASSHHKGDSGPQHF
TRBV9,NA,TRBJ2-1,CASSVSGGSYNEQFF
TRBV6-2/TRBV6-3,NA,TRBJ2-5,CASSYGRAGGSLGETQYF
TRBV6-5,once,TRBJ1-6,CASSRPTGEPLHF
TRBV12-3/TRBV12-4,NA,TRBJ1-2,CASSTGVRGYTF
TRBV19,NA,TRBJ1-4,CASSRTATNEKLFF
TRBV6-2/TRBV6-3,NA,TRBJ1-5,CASSYGGNINQPQHF
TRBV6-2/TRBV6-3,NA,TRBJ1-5,CASSLRDRGRRQPQHF
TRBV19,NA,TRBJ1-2,CASSILGPGPGYTF
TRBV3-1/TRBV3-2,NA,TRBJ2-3,CASSQVGLAGGVGTDTQYF
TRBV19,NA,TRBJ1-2,CASSIDARGTGYTF
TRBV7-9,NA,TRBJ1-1,CASSTHRDGTEAFF
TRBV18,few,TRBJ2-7,CASSPQESSYEQYF
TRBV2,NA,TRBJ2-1,CASSSYNEQFF
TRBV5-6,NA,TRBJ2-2,CASSLVGGGDKSNTGELFF